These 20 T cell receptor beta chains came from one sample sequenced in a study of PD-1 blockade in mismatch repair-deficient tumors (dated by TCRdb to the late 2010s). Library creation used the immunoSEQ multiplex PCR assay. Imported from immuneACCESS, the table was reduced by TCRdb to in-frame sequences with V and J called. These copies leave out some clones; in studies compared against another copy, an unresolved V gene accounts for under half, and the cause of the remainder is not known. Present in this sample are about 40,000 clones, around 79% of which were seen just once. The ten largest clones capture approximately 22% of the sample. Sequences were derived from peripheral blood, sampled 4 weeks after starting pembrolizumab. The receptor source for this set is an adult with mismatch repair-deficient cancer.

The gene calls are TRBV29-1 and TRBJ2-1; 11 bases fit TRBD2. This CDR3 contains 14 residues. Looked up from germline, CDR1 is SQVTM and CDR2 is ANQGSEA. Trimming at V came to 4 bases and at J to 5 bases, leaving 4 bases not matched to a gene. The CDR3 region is CSVGLAGTHNEQFF. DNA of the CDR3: TGCAGCGTTGGACTAGCGGGAACACACAATGAGCAGTTCTTC.

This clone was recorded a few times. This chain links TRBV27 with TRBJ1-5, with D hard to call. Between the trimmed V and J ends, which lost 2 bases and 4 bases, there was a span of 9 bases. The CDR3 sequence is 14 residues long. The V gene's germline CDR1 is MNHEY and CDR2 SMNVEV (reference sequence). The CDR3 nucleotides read TGTGCCAGCAGTTTACGTTCCGAGAATCAGCCCCAGCATTTT. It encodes CASSLRSENQPQHF.

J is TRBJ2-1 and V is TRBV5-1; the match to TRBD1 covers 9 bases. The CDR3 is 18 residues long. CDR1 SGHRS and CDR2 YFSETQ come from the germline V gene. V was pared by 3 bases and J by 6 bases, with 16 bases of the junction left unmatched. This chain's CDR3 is CASSSKPGQGYWSNEQFF. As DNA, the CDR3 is TGCGCCAGCAGCTCCAAACCGGGACAGGGTTATTGGAGCAATGAGCAGTTCTTC.

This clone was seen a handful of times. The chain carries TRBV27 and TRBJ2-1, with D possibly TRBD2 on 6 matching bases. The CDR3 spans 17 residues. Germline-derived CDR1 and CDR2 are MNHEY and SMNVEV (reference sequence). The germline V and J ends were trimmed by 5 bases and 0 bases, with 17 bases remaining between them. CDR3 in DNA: TGTGCCAGCAGTCCGGGAGCAGGGCCCAGCTCCTACAATGAGCAGTTCTTC. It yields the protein CASSPGAGPSSYNEQFF.

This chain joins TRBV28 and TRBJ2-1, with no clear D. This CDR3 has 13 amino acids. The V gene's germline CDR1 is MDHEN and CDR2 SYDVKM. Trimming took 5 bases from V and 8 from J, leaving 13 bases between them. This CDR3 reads CASSPRTVYEQFF. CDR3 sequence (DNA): TGTGCCAGCAGTCCGCGGACGGTCTATGAGCAGTTCTTC.

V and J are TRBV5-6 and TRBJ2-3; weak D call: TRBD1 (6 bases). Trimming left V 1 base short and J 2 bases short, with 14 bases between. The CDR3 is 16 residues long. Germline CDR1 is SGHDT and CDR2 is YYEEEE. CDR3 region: CASSLWGHGYTDTQYF. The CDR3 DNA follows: TGTGCCAGCAGCTTGTGGGGGCACGGATACACAGATACGCAGTATTTT.

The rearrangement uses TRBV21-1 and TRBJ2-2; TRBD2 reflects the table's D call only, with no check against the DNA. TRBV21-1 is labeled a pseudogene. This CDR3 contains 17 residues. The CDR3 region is CASSTQGLAGGSGELFF. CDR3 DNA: TGTGCCAGCAGCACCCAGGGACTAGCGGGAGGGTCCGGGGAGCTGTTTTTT.

CDR3 in amino acids: CASSLELNTGELFF. The CDR3 DNA follows: TGTGCCAGCAGCTTAGAACTGAACACCGGGGAGCTGTTTTTT. The J gene is TRBJ2-2, the V gene TRBV7-6; D unresolved. Germline V gene data show CDR1 as SGHVS and CDR2 as FNYEAQ. The CDR3 extends over 14 amino acids. Between the trimmed V and J ends, which lost 1 base and 1 base, there was a span of 4 bases.

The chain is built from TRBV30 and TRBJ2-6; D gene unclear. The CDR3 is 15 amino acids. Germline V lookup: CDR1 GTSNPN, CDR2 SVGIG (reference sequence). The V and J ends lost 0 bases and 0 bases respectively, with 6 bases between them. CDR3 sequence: CAWSVAYSGANVLTF. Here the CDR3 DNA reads TGTGCCTGGAGTGTTGCCTACTCTGGGGCCAACGTCCTGACTTTC.

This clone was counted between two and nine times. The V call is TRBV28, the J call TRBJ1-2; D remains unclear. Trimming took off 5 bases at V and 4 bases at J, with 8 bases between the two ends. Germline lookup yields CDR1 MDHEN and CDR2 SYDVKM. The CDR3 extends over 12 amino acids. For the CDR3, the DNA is TGTGCCAGCAGTCCTGACACCTATGGCTACACCTTC. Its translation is CASSPDTYGYTF.

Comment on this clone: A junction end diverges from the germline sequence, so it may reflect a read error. In nucleotides, the CDR3 is TGTGCTAGCAGCTTAGCTCATCGGGAAGGAGTGAATGAGCAGTTCTTC. It yields the protein CASSLAHREGVNEQFF. This chain joins TRBV7-7 and TRBJ2-1, with TRBD2 as a possible D gene (5 bases). From germline, CDR1 is SSHAT and CDR2 FNYEAQ (reference sequence). The CDR3 length is 16 residues.

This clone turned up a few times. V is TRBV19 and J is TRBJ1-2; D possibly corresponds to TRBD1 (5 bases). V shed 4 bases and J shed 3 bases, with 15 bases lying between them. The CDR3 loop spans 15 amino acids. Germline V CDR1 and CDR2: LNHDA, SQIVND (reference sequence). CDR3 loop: CASSSPTDSDYGYTF. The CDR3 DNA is TGTGCCAGTAGTAGCCCCACAGACAGTGACTATGGCTACACCTTC.

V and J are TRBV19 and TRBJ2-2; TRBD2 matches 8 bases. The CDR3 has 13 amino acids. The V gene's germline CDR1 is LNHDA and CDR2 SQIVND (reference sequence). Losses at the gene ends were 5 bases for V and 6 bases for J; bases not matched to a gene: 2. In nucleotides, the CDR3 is TGTGCCAGTAGTCCAGCGGGAGCCGGGGAGCTGTTTTTT. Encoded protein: CASSPAGAGELFF.

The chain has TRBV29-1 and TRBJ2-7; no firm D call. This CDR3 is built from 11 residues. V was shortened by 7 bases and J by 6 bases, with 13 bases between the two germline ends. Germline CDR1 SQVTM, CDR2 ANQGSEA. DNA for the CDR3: TGCAGCGCCGCGGCTGGGGTCGAGCAGTACTTC. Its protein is CSAAAGVEQYF.

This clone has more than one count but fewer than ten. CDR3 amino acids: CASSPGLFERTEAFF. In nucleotides, the CDR3 is TGCGCCAGCAGCCCGGGACTGTTCGAACGGACTGAAGCTTTCTTT. The genes are TRBV4-3 and TRBJ1-1, with TRBD1 as a possible D gene (5 bases). The CDR3 is 15 residues long. V was cut by 4 bases and J by 5 bases, with 17 bases left in between. Germline CDR1 is LGHNA and CDR2 is YSLEER.

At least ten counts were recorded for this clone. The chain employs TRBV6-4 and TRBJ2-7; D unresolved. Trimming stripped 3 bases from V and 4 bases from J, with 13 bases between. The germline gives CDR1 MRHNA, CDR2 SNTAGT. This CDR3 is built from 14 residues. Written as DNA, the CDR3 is TGTGCCAGCAGTGAAGACGGATCCGTTTACGAGCAGTACTTC. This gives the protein CASSEDGSVYEQYF.

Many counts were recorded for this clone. CDR3 residues: CASSWTGTGYEQYF. The CDR3 region has the DNA TGCGCCAGCAGCTGGACCGGGACAGGCTACGAGCAGTACTTC. The chain combines TRBV5-1 with TRBJ2-7; 8 positions agree with TRBD1. Per the germline V gene, CDR1 is SGHRS and CDR2 is YFSETQ. The CDR3 contains 14 residues. With 3 bases clipped from V and 3 bases from J, the junction kept 5 bases outside the gene matches.

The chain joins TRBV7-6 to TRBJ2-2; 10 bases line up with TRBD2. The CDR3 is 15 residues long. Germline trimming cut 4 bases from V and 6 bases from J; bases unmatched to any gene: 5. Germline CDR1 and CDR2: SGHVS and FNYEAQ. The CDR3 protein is CASSSSGRGSGELFF. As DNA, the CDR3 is TGTGCCAGCAGCTCAAGCGGGAGGGGGTCCGGGGAGCTGTTTTTT.

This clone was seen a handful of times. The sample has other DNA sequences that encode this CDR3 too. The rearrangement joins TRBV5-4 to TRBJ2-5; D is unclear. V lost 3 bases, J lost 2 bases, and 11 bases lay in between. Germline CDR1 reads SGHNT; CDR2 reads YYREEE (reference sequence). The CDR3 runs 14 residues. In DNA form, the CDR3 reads TGTGCCAGCAGCTCTGGCGGAACACAAGAGACCCAGTACTTC. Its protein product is CASSSGGTQETQYF.

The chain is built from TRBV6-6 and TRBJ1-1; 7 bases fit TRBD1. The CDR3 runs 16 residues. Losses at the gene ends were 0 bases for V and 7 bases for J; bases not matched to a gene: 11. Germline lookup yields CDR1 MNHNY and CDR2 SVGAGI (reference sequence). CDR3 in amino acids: CASSYSGLLRDSEAFF. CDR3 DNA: TGTGCCAGCAGTTACTCGGGGCTACTCAGGGACAGTGAAGCTTTCTTT.